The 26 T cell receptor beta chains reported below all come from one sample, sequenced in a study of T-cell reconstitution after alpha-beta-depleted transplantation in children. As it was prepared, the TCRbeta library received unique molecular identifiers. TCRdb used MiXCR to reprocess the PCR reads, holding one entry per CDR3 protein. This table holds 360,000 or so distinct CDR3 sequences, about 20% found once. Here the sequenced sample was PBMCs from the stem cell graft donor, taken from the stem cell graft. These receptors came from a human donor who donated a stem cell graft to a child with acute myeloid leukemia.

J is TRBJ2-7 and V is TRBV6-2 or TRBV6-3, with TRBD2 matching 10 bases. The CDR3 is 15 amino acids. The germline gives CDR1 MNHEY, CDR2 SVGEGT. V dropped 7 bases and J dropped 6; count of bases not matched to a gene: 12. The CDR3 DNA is TGTGCCAGCACCCGACCTCTAGCGGGAGTTCTCGAGCAGTACTTC. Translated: CASTRPLAGVLEQYF.

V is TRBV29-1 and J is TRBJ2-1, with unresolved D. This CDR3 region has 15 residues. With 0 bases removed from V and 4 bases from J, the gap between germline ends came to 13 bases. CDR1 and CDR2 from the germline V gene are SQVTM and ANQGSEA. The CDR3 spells CSVEDKTVPYNEQFF. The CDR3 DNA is TGCAGCGTTGAAGATAAGACGGTACCTTACAATGAGCAGTTCTTC.

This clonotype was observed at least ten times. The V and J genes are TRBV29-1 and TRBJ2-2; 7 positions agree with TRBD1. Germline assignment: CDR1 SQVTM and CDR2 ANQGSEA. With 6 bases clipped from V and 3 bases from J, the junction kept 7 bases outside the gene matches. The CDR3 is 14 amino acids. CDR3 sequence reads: CSVGDRDHTGELFF. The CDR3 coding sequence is TGCAGCGTCGGAGACAGGGACCACACCGGGGAGCTGTTTTTT.

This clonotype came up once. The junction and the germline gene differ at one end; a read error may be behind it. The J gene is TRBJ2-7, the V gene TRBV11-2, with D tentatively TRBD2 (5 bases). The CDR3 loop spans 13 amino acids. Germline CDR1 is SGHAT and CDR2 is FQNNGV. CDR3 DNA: TGTGCCAGCAGTCGAAGAGGGCCCTACGAGGAGTACTTC. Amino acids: CASSRRGPYEEYF.

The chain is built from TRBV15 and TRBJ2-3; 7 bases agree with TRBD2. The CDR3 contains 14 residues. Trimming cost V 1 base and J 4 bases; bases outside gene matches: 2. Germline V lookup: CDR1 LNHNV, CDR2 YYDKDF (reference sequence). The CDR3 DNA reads TGTGCCACCAGCAGAGCGCGGGGGTCAGATACGCAGTATTTT. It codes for CATSRARGSDTQYF.

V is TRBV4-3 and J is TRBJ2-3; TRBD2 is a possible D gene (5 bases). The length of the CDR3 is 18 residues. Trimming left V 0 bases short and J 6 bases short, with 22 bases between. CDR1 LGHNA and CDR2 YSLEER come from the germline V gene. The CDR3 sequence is CASSQDLWTGTSWDTQYF. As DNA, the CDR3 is TGCGCCAGCAGCCAAGACCTCTGGACGGGAACCTCATGGGATACGCAGTATTTT.

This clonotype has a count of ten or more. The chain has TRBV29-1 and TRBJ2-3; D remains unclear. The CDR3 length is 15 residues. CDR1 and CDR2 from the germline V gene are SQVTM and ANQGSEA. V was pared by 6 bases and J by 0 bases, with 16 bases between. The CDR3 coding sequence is TGCAGCGTCCTAAGACAAAAGATAAGCACAGATACGCAGTATTTT. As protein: CSVLRQKISTDTQYF.

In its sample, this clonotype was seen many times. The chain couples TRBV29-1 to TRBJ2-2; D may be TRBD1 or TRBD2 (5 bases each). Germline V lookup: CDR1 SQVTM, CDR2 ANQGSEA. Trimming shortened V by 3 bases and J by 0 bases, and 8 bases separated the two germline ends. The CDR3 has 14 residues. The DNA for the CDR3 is TGCAGCGTTGATGGGGGTGCGAACACCGGGGAGCTGTTTTTT. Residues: CSVDGGANTGELFF.

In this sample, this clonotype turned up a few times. The CDR3 reads CSAPQESNEQFF. The CDR3 DNA follows: TGCAGTGCCCCACAGGAGTCGAATGAGCAGTTCTTC. V is TRBV20-1 and J is TRBJ2-1, with D tentatively TRBD1 (5 bases). Germline CDR1 reads DFQATT; CDR2 reads SNEGSKA (reference sequence). The CDR3 length is 12 residues. V was trimmed by 6 bases and J by 7 bases, leaving 13 bases between them.

The CDR3 region has the DNA TGCGCCAGCAGCCAAGACAGGTATGGCGAGCAGTACTTC. It codes for CASSQDRYGEQYF. V usage is TRBV4-1 and J usage is TRBJ2-7; D gene unclear. The germline V gene has CDR1 MGHRA and CDR2 YSYEKL. The CDR3 is made up of 13 amino acids. Trimming stripped 0 bases from V and 6 bases from J, with 9 bases between.

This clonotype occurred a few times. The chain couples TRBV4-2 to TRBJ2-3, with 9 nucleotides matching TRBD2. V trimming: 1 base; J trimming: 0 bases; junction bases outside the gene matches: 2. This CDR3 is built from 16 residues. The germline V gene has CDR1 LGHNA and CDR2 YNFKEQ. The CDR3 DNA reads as TGTGCCAGCAGCCAAGGGACTAGCGATAGCACAGATACGCAGTATTTT. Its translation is CASSQGTSDSTDTQYF.

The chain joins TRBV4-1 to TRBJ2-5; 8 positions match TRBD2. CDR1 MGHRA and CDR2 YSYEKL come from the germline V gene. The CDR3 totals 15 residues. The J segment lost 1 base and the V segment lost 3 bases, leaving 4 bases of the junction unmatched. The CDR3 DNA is TGCGCCAGCAGCCAGATAGCGGGATCCCAAGAGACCCAGTACTTC. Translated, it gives CASSQIAGSQETQYF.

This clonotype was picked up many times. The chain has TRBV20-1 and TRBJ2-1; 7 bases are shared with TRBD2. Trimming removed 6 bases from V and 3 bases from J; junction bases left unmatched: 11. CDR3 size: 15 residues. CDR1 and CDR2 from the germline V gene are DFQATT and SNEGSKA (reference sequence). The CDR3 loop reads CSALSGKSSYNEQFF. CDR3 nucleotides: TGCAGTGCCTTAAGCGGGAAGAGCAGCTACAATGAGCAGTTCTTC.

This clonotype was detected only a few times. This chain's CDR3 is CASSKRSRFDQQYF. CDR3 DNA: TGTGCCAGCAGCAAACGATCCAGGTTTGATCAGCAGTACTTC. This chain links TRBV21-1 with TRBJ2-7. TRBV21-1 is reported as a pseudogene. The CDR3 extends over 14 amino acids.

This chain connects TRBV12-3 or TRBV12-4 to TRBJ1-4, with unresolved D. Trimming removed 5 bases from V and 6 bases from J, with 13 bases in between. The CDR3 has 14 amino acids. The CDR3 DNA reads TGTGCCAGCAGTCCGGGCCAACTCGATGAAAAACTGTTTTTT. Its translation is CASSPGQLDEKLFF.

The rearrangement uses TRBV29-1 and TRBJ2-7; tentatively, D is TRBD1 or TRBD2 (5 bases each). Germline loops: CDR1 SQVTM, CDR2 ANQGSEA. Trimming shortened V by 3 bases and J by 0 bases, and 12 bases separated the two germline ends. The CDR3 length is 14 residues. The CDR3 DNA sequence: TGCAGCGTTGATTCCGGGGCTAGCTCCTACGAGCAGTACTTC. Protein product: CSVDSGASSYEQYF.

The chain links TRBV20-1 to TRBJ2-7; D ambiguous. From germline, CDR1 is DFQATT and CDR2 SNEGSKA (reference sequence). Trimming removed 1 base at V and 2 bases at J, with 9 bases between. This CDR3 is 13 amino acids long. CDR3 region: CSARGPQAYEQYF. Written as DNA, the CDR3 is TGCAGTGCTAGAGGGCCCCAAGCCTACGAGCAGTACTTC.

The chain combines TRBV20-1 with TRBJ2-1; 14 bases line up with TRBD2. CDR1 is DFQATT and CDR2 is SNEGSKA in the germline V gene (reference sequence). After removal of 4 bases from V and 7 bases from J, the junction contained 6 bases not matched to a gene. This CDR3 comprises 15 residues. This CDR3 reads CSATAGTSGSNEQFF. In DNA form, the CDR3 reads TGCAGTGCTACCGCCGGGACTAGCGGGAGTAATGAGCAGTTCTTC.

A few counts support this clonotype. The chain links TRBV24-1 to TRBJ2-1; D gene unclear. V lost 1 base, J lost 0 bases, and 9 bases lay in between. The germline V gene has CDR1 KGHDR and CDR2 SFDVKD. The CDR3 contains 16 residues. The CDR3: CATSDLSGSSYNEQFF. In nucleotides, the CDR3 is TGTGCCACCAGTGATTTAAGTGGTAGCTCCTACAATGAGCAGTTCTTC.

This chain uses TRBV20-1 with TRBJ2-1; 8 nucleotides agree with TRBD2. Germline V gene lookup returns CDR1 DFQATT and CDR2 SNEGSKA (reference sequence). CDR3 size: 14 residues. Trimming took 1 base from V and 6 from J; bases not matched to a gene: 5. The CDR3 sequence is CSARGLTSGNEQFF. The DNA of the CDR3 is TGCAGTGCTAGAGGGCTAACTAGCGGCAATGAGCAGTTCTTC.

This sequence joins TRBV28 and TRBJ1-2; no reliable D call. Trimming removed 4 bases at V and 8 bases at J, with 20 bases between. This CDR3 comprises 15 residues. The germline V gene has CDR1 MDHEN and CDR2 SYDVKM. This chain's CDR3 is CASSYGSSAVRGYTF. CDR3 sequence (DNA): TGTGCCAGCAGTTACGGAAGTTCCGCCGTTAGGGGCTACACCTTC.

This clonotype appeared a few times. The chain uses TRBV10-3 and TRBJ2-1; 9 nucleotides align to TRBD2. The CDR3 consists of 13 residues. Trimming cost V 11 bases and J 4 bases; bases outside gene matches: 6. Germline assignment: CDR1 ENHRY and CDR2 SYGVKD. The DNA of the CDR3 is TGTGCCTTACGGACTAGCGAGTACAATGAGCAGTTCTTC. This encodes CALRTSEYNEQFF.

The CDR3 coding sequence is TGTGCCAGCAGCTTCGGGGCTCGGGAGCAGTACTTC. It translates to CASSFGAREQYF. V and J are TRBV7-9 and TRBJ2-7; perhaps D is TRBD1 or TRBD2 (5 bases each). CDR1 is SEHNR, CDR2 FQNEAQ, per germline (reference sequence). The CDR3 length is 12 residues. V was trimmed by 3 bases and J by 7 bases, leaving 10 bases between them.

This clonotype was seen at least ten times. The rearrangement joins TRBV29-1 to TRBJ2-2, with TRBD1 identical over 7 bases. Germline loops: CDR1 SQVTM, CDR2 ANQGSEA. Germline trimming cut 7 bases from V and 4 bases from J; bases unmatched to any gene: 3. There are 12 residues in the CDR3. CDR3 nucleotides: TGCAGCGGACAGGGCGGCACCGGGGAGCTGTTTTTT. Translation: CSGQGGTGELFF.

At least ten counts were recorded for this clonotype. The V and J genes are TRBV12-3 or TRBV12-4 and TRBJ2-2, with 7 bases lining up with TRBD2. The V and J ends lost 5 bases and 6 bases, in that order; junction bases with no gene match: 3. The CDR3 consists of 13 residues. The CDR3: CASSPGRAGELFF. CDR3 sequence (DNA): TGTGCCAGCAGTCCAGGGAGGGCCGGGGAGCTGTTTTTT.

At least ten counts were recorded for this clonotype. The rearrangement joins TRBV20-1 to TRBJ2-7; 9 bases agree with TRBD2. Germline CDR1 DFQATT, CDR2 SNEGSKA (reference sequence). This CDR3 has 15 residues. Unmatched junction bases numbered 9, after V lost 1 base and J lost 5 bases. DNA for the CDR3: TGCAGTGCTAGAGCGGCTAGCGGGATTCTCAACGAGCAGTACTTC. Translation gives CSARAASGILNEQYF.